This T cell receptor beta chain was documented in a study of shared clonotypes between healthy human individuals. On this clone: The antigen is unknown.

As defined, naive CD8 cells were CD45RO-negative and positively selected for CCR7, with terminally differentiated effector memory CD45RA+ cells excluded. Study conclusions and caveats: Richness estimates generally favored naive over memory subsets. A few donors had around 5% of their naive CD4 clonotypes in common. Non-shared clonotypes had lower generation probabilities than those shared by all four donors. It was anticipated that sequencing depth would influence how many clonotypes donors shared.

TCRdb's copy holds only in-frame clones and misses some; the assay was immunoSEQ multiplex PCR. This table has about 2 million clones, approximately 94% appearing once. This receptor was obtained from a man aged 18 to 35 in good health. The sample taken for sequencing was naive CD8+ T cells sorted from blood.

The chain's CDR3 is CASSTFGGSTDTQYF. The CDR3 DNA sequence: TGTGCCAGCAGCACTTTCGGGGGGTCCACAGATACGCAGTATTTT. The chain uses TRBV13 and TRBJ2-3; 7 bases match TRBD2. Germline CDR1 PRHDT, CDR2 FYEKMQ (reference sequence). The CDR3 has 15 residues. V dropped 5 bases and J dropped 2; count of bases not matched to a gene: 7.